Listed below are T cell receptor beta chains from one sample, sequenced in a study of post-analysis software for immune sequencing data. TCRdb ran MiXCR on the PCR reads and lists one entry per CDR3 protein. The data contain about 430,000 distinct CDR3 sequences, approximately 42% of them seen just once; the ten biggest clones take up 7.6%. Sequencing was done on a sample of blood. The receptors stem from a girl aged 2-10 years with multiple sclerosis. CDR3s include the opening cysteine and the closing phenylalanine or tryptophan. A D gene is named only where the DNA matches it firmly. Clone size is given for some rows only: seen once, a few or many times, or a class if the clone is expanded.

V gene	clone size	D gene	J gene	CDR3 protein	CDR3 DNA
TRBV5-1	many	-	TRBJ2-1	CASSLGVHNEQFF	TGCGCCAGCAGCTTGGGGGTACACAATGAGCAGTTCTTC
TRBV5-1	-	TRBD1	TRBJ1-4	CASSLGRGGQGDEKRFF	TGCGCCAGCAGCTTGGGGCGAGGGGGACAGGGAGATGAAAAACGGTTTTTT
TRBV7-3	-	-	TRBJ2-1	CASSSGPMTGLGDEQFF	TGTGCCAGCAGCTCGGGCCCTATGACAGGTCTCGGCGATGAGCAGTTCTTC
TRBV6-2/TRBV6-3	-	-	TRBJ2-7	CASSLHGAKYEQYF	TGTGCCAGCAGTTTGCATGGAGCAAAGTACGAGCAGTACTTC
TRBV5-6	few	-	TRBJ2-1	CASSRPIPGIEQFF	TGTGCCAGCAGCCGCCCGATCCCCGGGATTGAGCAGTTCTTC
TRBV28	-	TRBD1	TRBJ2-5	CASSCTGGSETQYF	TGTGCCAGCAGTTGTACAGGGGGCAGCGAGACCCAGTACTTC
TRBV5-1	-	-	TRBJ2-7	CASSLGKSRVDEQYF	TGCGCCAGCAGCTTGGGTAAGTCCAGAGTCGACGAGCAGTACTTC
TRBV6-1	-	-	TRBJ1-2	CASSANRVYGYTF	TGTGCCAGCAGTGCAAACAGGGTCTATGGCTACACCTTC
TRBV12-3/TRBV12-4	-	TRBD1	TRBJ1-4	CASSSQGVNEKLFF	TGTGCCAGCAGTTCCCAGGGGGTAAACGAAAAACTGTTTTTT
TRBV20-1	-	-	TRBJ2-5	CSAGDPETQYF	TGCAGTGCTGGCGACCCGGAGACCCAGTACTTC
TRBV2	few	TRBD1	TRBJ1-2	CASIYTGTGGYGYTF	TGTGCCAGCATATACACCGGGACAGGGGGCTATGGCTACACCTTC
TRBV5-5	-	-	TRBJ2-3	CASSYTGQTSTDTQYF	TGTGCCAGCAGCTATACAGGACAGACTAGCACAGATACGCAGTATTTT
TRBV12-3/TRBV12-4	few	-	TRBJ2-7	CASSRDTYYEQYF	TGTGCCAGCTCGCGGGACACATACTACGAGCAGTACTTC
TRBV20-1	-	TRBD1	TRBJ1-2	CSARLNRGLYDYTF	TGCAGTGCTAGATTAAACAGGGGGCTCTATGACTACACCTTC
TRBV7-9	-	-	TRBJ1-2	CASSTSGDWSGYTF	TGTGCCAGCAGCACTAGTGGGGATTGGTCGGGCTACACCTTC
TRBV20-1	-	TRBD2	TRBJ2-1	CSAKPGLAGYNEQFF	TGCAGTGCTAAACCGGGACTAGCGGGGTACAATGAGCAGTTCTTC
TRBV6-1	-	-	TRBJ2-5	CASSGTARETQYF	TGTGCCAGCAGTGGGACAGCTAGAGAGACCCAGTACTTC
TRBV18	-	-	TRBJ1-6	CASSPQGVDSPLHF	TGTGCCAGCTCACCTCAAGGCGTTGATTCACCCCTCCACTTT
TRBV20-1	-	TRBD1	TRBJ2-7	CSTTRGREQYF	TGCAGTACCACCAGGGGGCGCGAGCAGTACTTC
TRBV5-1	few	TRBD1	TRBJ2-2	CASRGTGPNTGELFF	TGCGCCAGCAGGGGGACAGGGCCCAACACCGGGGAGCTGTTTTTT
TRBV21-1	-	-	TRBJ2-7	CASSKEETWYF	TGTGCCAGCAGCAAAGAGGAAACCTGGTACTTC
TRBV4-3	few	-	TRBJ2-7	CAGSQVWKRVSSYEQYF	TGCGCCGGCAGCCAAGTCTGGAAGCGGGTTAGCTCCTACGAGCAGTACTTC
TRBV6-6	-	-	TRBJ1-1	CASSPPRGPYTEAFF	TGTGCCAGCAGCCCCCCCCGGGGCCCCTACACTGAAGCTTTCTTT
TRBV28	many	-	TRBJ2-1	CASRPYWRGVNEQFF	TGTGCCAGCAGACCGTACTGGCGCGGCGTGAATGAGCAGTTCTTC
TRBV6-1	-	TRBD2	TRBJ2-5	CASSETGGSETQYF	TGTGCCAGCAGTGAAACGGGGGGATCAGAGACCCAGTACTTC
TRBV29-1	-	TRBD2	TRBJ2-3	CSAVGPSGRVDTQYF	TGCAGCGCTGTAGGGCCTAGCGGGAGGGTAGATACGCAGTATTTT
TRBV28	-	-	TRBJ1-4	CASSSGWPGRTNEKLFF	TGTGCCAGCAGTTCGGGATGGCCGGGGCGAACTAATGAAAAACTGTTTTTT
TRBV5-1	-	-	TRBJ2-3	CASSFGFFTDTQYF	TGCGCCAGCAGCTTTGGATTTTTCACAGATACGCAGTATTTT
TRBV30	few	TRBD1	TRBJ1-2	CAWSGRGRRGGYTF	TGTGCCTGGAGTGGCAGGGGGCGACGGGGTGGCTACACCTTC
TRBV4-3	once	TRBD2	TRBJ2-7	CASSPGSPKGLVLSYEQYF	TGCGCCAGCAGCCCCGGTTCGCCCAAAGGACTAGTGCTCTCCTACGAGCAGTACTTC
TRBV25-1	few	-	TRBJ1-1	CASSEYGGGTEAFF	TGTGCCAGCAGTGAATACGGGGGTGGCACTGAAGCTTTCTTT